This TCR beta chain came from a study of PD-L1 blockade in urothelial cancer. Study details: Males with urothelial cancer arising in the bladder constituted most of the 29 patients. When blood samples were assessed, the median T cell count was 141,255.

The sample's time point: pretreatment peripheral blood. Assay: immunoSEQ multiplex PCR; the TCRdb copy retains only in-frame clones and omits some. The sample contains approximately 56,000 clones, 65% to 90% of which appear only once. This CDR3 is 16 amino acids long. Trimming took 5 bases from V and 0 from J, leaving 14 bases between them. CDR1 and CDR2 (germline): LNHDA, SQIVND (reference sequence). A remark on this clone: The antigen is undetermined.

Study-wide results and limits: Patients with below-median pretreatment blood clonality survived longer. Durable-benefit patients had greater expansion of tumor-associated blood clones at 3 weeks.

The receptor comes from a man in his 70s with urothelial cancer. Sequences were derived from PBMCs, sampled around atezolizumab (anti-PD-L1) treatment. This chain links TRBV19 with TRBJ1-5; D is possibly TRBD1 (5 bases). DNA of the CDR3: TGTGCCAGTAGTGGGCAGGGATCCTATAGCAATCAGCCCCAGCATTTT. Amino acids: CASSGQGSYSNQPQHF.